This T cell receptor (beta chain) was sequenced during a study of cytomegalovirus exposure and HLA in healthy donors. Notes on the study in general: Being productive about 87% or about 30% of the time was typical of most TCR beta V segments in an earlier analysis. For most subjects, TCR beta sequences were reported to predict HLA-A and HLA-B alleles with accuracy.

The PCR was carried out with 60 Vbeta primers and 13 Jbeta primers. The protocol was immunoSEQ multiplex PCR, while the TCRdb copy is restricted to in-frame clones and leaves out a portion. The sample shows about 200,000 clones, 81% of them seen only once. The V end was cut by 7 bases, the J end by 0 bases, with 22 bases between. Germline V lookup: CDR1 WSHSY, CDR2 SAAADI. CDR3 length: 18 residues. As to this clone: Its antigen is not known.

The chain carries TRBV10-2 and TRBJ2-1; tentatively, D is TRBD2 (5 bases). This sequence was found in a man aged 18 to 30 in good health and CMV-seronegative. Specimen: PBMCs. CDR3 bases: TGCGCCAGCATCCTACATGGTGGGCCGGGAAGCTCCTACAATGAGCAGTTCTTC. The encoded protein is CASILHGGPGSSYNEQFF.